This T cell receptor (beta chain) was captured by sequencing in a study of blood T cell repertoires in COVID-19. As for the study in general: Some COVID-19 samples were acute and others convalescent; all came from the United States, Italy and Spain. Sources were T cells, B-cell-depleted T cells, or PBMCs; the material itself was cDNA or gDNA.

Source study methods: How many nucleated cells were present was estimated from reference gene primer amplification. Profiling relied on immunoSEQ multiplex PCR, and the TCRdb table lists in-frame clones only, not all of them. Clone size and V and J calls were adopted from that table, with D and trimming inferred from the DNA. The sample contains some 200,000 clones, around 90% of which appear only once. CDR3 length: 15 amino acids. The J segment lost 9 bases and the V segment lost 2 bases, leaving 8 bases of the junction unmatched. Germline CDR1 and CDR2: MNHEY and SVGEGT. This receptor was identified in a man between 25 and 39 years old with acute or convalescent COVID-19. This rearrangement joins TRBV6-2 or TRBV6-3 to TRBJ1-5, with TRBD1 matching 9 bases. Sequenced sample: peripheral blood. CDR3 sequence (DNA): TGTGCCAGCAGTTACCCGGGACAGGGAAGAAGGCCCCAGCATTTT. Amino acid sequence: CASSYPGQGRRPQHF.